This T cell receptor (beta chain) was captured in a study of T-cell reconstitution after alpha-beta-depleted transplantation in children. Findings and limits, study-wide: The authors attributed T-cell counts and diversity one year after transplant mostly to newly produced T cells.

As regards this clonotype: The antigen remains undetermined.

Germline values: CDR1 DFQATT, CDR2 SNEGSKA (reference sequence). The V gene lost 6 bases and the J gene lost 8 bases, with 16 bases spanning the gap. CDR3 size: 13 residues. Unique molecular identifiers featured in how the TCRbeta library was prepared. TCRdb re-derived calls from the PCR reads in MiXCR, one entry per CDR3 protein. The table has under 250,000 distinct CDR3 sequences, about 24% seen once; the top ten hold roughly 5%. The sequences come from PBMCs, mostly from graft donor cells, collected 360 days after TCRalphabeta/CD19-depleted stem cell transplant. This sequence was found in a female patient between 2 and 10 years old who had a stem cell transplant for congenital amegakaryocytic thrombocytopenia, so the T cells may come from the graft donor. The genes are TRBV20-1 and TRBJ1-4, with D perhaps TRBD1 (6 bases). For the CDR3, the DNA is TGCAGTGCCCTCGCAGGGGTGGAGGAAAAACTGTTTTTT. Amino acid sequence: CSALAGVEEKLFF.